Below are 20 T cell receptor beta chains sequenced from a single sample in a study of cytomegalovirus exposure and HLA in healthy donors. Researchers ran the PCR with 60 Vbeta and 13 Jbeta primers. Measured with immunoSEQ multiplex PCR; TCRdb has only the in-frame clones, and not every one. The repertoire holds approximately 150,000 clones, with approximately 80% as singletons. Sequenced input: PBMCs. Every receptor here comes from a woman younger than 30 in good health and CMV-seropositive.

The chain links TRBV29-1 to TRBJ2-1, with 14 bases aligning to TRBD2. The junction had 13 bases not matched to a gene; V was cut back by 6 bases and J by 12 bases. CDR1 is SQVTM and CDR2 is ANQGSEA in the germline V gene. The CDR3 sequence is 15 residues long. Here the CDR3 DNA reads TGCAGCGTAGGACTAGCGGGGGGACTGTCGGATCGGCAGTTCTTC. It translates to CSVGLAGGLSDRQFF.

In this sample, this clone turned up once. V usage is TRBV19 and J usage is TRBJ1-2; 9 bases fit TRBD1. CDR1 LNHDA and CDR2 SQIVND come from the germline V gene (reference sequence). The CDR3 covers 16 residues. Trimming took 2 bases from V and 2 from J; bases not matched to a gene: 6. CDR3 residues: CASSIWGGTGNYGYTF. CDR3 DNA sequence: TGTGCCAGTAGTATATGGGGCGGGACAGGGAACTATGGCTACACCTTC. The whole variable domain, filled in from reference TRBV19 and TRBJ1-2, reads DGGITQSPKYLFRKEGQNVTLSCEQNLNHDAMYWYRQDPGQGLRLIYYSQIVNDFQKGDIAEGYSVSREKKESFPLTVTSAQKNPTAFYLCASSIWGGTGNYGYTFGSGTRLTVV.

This clone came up once. The chain has TRBV7-9 and TRBJ1-1; D unclear. Trimming removed 4 bases at V and 0 bases at J, with 9 bases between. Germline CDR1 reads SEHNR; CDR2 reads FQNEAQ (reference sequence). This CDR3 has 14 residues. The chain's CDR3 is CASSSGALNTEAFF. Here the CDR3 DNA reads TGTGCCAGCAGCTCAGGCGCCCTGAACACTGAAGCTTTCTTT.

The chain employs TRBV2 and TRBJ2-1; TRBD2 agrees at 8 bases. This CDR3 is built from 16 residues. Germline CDR1 reads SNHLY; CDR2 reads FYNNEI. Trimming at V came to 6 bases and at J to 1 base, leaving 8 bases not matched to a gene. The CDR3 bases are TGTGCCAGCAGCTCCCTTGGCGGGGGGTCCTACAATGAGCAGTTCTTC. Translated, it gives CASSSLGGGSYNEQFF.

V and J are TRBV7-2 and TRBJ1-1, with D perhaps matching TRBD1 (6 bases). Germline V gives CDR1 SGHTA, CDR2 FQGNSA. The CDR3 runs 16 residues. Trimming took 0 bases from V and 5 from J, leaving 16 bases between them. The CDR3 DNA sequence: TGTGCCAGCAGCTTAGCGTTGACCGGGACACCAACTGAAGCTTTCTTT. Its translation: CASSLALTGTPTEAFF.

V gene TRBV2 combines with J gene TRBJ1-1, with D perhaps matching TRBD1 (5 bases). V lost 7 bases and J lost 3, with 9 bases in between. The CDR3 spans 12 residues. Germline loops: CDR1 SNHLY, CDR2 FYNNEI. DNA for the CDR3: TGTGCCAGCAACCCAGGGTACACTGAAGCTTTCTTT. Protein: CASNPGYTEAFF.

This clone is a singleton in its sample. This rearrangement joins TRBV7-7 to TRBJ1-4, with 8 bases identical to TRBD1. Germline assignment: CDR1 SSHAT and CDR2 FNYEAQ (reference sequence). CDR3 length: 15 residues. Trimming removed 1 base from V and 8 bases from J; junction bases left unmatched: 6. CDR3: CASSLGGQVGEKLFF. The CDR3 DNA is TGTGCCAGCAGCTTAGGGGGACAGGTTGGGGAAAAACTGTTTTTT.

V is TRBV5-1 and J is TRBJ1-1; 9 positions match TRBD1. The CDR3 contains 17 residues. From germline, CDR1 is SGHRS and CDR2 YFSETQ. The ends lost 0 bases at V and 6 bases at J; junction bases unmatched: 12. CDR3 amino acids: CASSLEGTGFLNAEAFF. CDR3 in DNA: TGCGCCAGCAGCTTGGAGGGGACAGGGTTCTTAAATGCTGAAGCTTTCTTT.

This clone was seen a few times. The genes are TRBV5-4 and TRBJ1-6; 7 nucleotides agree with TRBD1. The J segment lost 7 bases and the V segment lost 7 bases, leaving 5 bases of the junction unmatched. CDR1 and CDR2 (germline): SGHNT, YYREEE (reference sequence). CDR3 size: 13 residues. CDR3 sequence: CASRGTVNSPLHF. The CDR3 nucleotides are TGTGCCAGCCGCGGGACAGTGAATTCACCCCTCCACTTT.

This clone was counted only a few times. The chain recombines TRBV18 with TRBJ2-3; D is perhaps TRBD2 (5 bases). The CDR3 length is 18 residues. Per the germline V gene, CDR1 is KGHSH and CDR2 is LQKENI. Trimming stripped 6 bases from V and 1 base from J, with 23 bases between. The CDR3 here is CASSQHTPGGFGTDTQYF. CDR3 nucleotides: TGTGCCAGCTCCCAGCATACCCCAGGAGGATTTGGCACAGATACGCAGTATTTT.

CDR3 DNA sequence: TGTGCCAGCAGTTTGTTCCGAGGGAGCCTTTCAGGCTACACCTTC. Translated: CASSLFRGSLSGYTF. This chain links TRBV27 with TRBJ1-2; D is ambiguous. V was cut by 3 bases and J by 8 bases, with 19 bases left in between. Germline V lookup: CDR1 MNHEY, CDR2 SMNVEV (reference sequence). This CDR3 contains 15 residues.

This clone occurred once. The chain combines TRBV4-3 with TRBJ1-1; weak D call: TRBD1 (6 bases). The CDR3 loop spans 16 amino acids. V was cut by 0 bases and J by 3 bases, with 14 bases left in between. CDR1 LGHNA and CDR2 YSLEER come from the germline V gene. The CDR3 region is CASSQDRGSRDTEAFF. The DNA for the CDR3 is TGCGCCAGCAGCCAAGACAGGGGTAGTCGGGACACTGAAGCTTTCTTT.

The chain combines TRBV6-5 with TRBJ1-1, with 10 bases aligning to TRBD1. The CDR3 has 14 amino acids. The trim removed 7 bases at V and 5 bases at J, leaving 7 bases unmatched. Germline assignment: CDR1 MNHEY and CDR2 SVGAGI. The DNA of the CDR3 is TGTGCCAGCACCCCGGGACAGGGGTTTACTGAAGCTTTCTTT. Translation gives CASTPGQGFTEAFF.

The genes are TRBV28 and TRBJ1-2; D unclear. The germline CDR1 and CDR2 sequences are MDHEN and SYDVKM. Deletions cut 4 bases from V and 7 bases from J, with 13 bases between. This CDR3 region has 13 residues. In DNA, the CDR3 is TGTGCCAGCAGTTCCCCAGACACTCGTGGCTACACCTTC. Amino acid sequence: CASSSPDTRGYTF.

The chain uses TRBV7-8 and TRBJ2-1; the D gene is possibly TRBD2 (6 bases). Germline-derived CDR1 and CDR2 are SGHVS and FQNEAQ. The V gene lost 4 bases and the J gene lost 9 bases, with 13 bases spanning the gap. The CDR3 contains 13 residues. CDR3 in amino acids: CASSSIAVSEQFF. DNA for the CDR3: TGTGCCAGCAGCTCCATAGCGGTCAGTGAGCAGTTCTTC. The entire variable domain, with the rest obtained from reference TRBV7-8 and TRBJ2-1, is as follows: GAGVSQSPRYKVAKRGQDVALRCDPISGHVSLFWYQQALGQGPEFLTYFQNEAQLDKSGLPSDRFFAERPEGSVSTLKIQRTQQEDSAVYLCASSSIAVSEQFFGPGTRLTVL.

The chain couples TRBV6-5 to TRBJ1-4, with TRBD1 matching 10 bases. The CDR3 consists of 16 residues. V lost 0 bases and J lost 8; bases outside the gene matches: 6. The germline CDR1 and CDR2 sequences are MNHEY and SVGAGI. DNA of the CDR3: TGTGCCAGCAGTTACTCGAGGGACAGGGGAGTCGAAAAACTGTTTTTT. It translates to CASSYSRDRGVEKLFF.

This chain connects TRBV6-5 to TRBJ2-7; a possible D gene is TRBD1 (6 bases). Germline CDR1 reads MNHEY; CDR2 reads SVGAGI. The V and J ends lost 10 bases and 3 bases respectively, with 19 bases between them. This CDR3 is built from 14 residues. Here the CDR3 DNA reads TGTGCCACCTCTCCGGACAGAATTTTCTACGAGCAGTACTTC. This translates into CATSPDRIFYEQYF.

This clone was detected only once. V and J are TRBV10-1 and TRBJ2-7; D might be TRBD2 (5 bases). Germline V gene data show CDR1 as WNHNN and CDR2 as SYGVQD (reference sequence). The ends were cut back, 11 bases at V and 5 bases at J, with 16 bases in the middle. CDR3 length equals 12 residues. CDR3 bases: TGCGCCCCCCACCGACGGACTGACGAGCAGTACTTC. Amino acid sequence: CAPHRRTDEQYF.

The chain has TRBV6-4 and TRBJ2-3; TRBD2 matches at 12 bases. The CDR3 totals 15 residues. V lost 6 bases to trimming and J lost 4 bases; unmatched junction nucleotides: 5. Germline values: CDR1 MRHNA, CDR2 SNTAGT. The CDR3 reads CASRATSGGADTQYF. CDR3 coding DNA: TGTGCCAGCAGGGCGACTAGCGGGGGAGCAGATACGCAGTATTTT.

V gene TRBV27 combines with J gene TRBJ1-1; 12 bases agree with TRBD1. This CDR3 comprises 16 residues. Germline loops: CDR1 MNHEY, CDR2 SMNVEV (reference sequence). Unmatched junction bases numbered 8, after V lost 5 bases and J lost 4 bases. CDR3 sequence (DNA): TGTGCCAGCAGTGGCGGGACAGGGGGCAGGGGCACTGAAGCTTTCTTT. This translates into CASSGGTGGRGTEAFF.